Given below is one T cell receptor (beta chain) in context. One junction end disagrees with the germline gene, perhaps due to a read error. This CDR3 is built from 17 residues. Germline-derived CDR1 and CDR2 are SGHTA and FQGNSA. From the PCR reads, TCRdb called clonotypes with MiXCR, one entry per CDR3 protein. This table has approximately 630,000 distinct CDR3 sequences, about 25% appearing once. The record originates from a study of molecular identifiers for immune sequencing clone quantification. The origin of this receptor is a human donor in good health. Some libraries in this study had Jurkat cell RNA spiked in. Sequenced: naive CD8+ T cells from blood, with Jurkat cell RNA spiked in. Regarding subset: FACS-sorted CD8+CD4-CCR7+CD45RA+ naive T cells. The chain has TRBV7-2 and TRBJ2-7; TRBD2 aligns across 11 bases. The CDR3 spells CARSVTSGGVFSYEQYF. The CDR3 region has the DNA TGTGCCCGCAGCGTCACTAGCGGGGGAGTGTTTTCCTACGAGCAGTACTTC.